The 11 T cell receptor beta chains below all came from one sample that was sequenced in a study of T-cell reconstitution after alpha-beta-depleted transplantation in children. Unique molecular identifiers were incorporated into the prepared TCRbeta library. One entry per CDR3 protein, called by TCRdb with MiXCR from the PCR reads. The sample lists just over 950,000 distinct CDR3 sequences, about 29% seen once, with about 28% in the top ten. The material was PBMCs, mostly from graft donor cells, obtained 360 days after TCRalphabeta/CD19-depleted stem cell transplant. These receptors came from a boy younger than two who had a stem cell transplant for SCID, so the T cells may come from the graft donor.

The chain joins TRBV12-3 or TRBV12-4 to TRBJ2-7; 8 bases are shared with TRBD1. There are 12 residues in the CDR3. V lost 7 bases to trimming and J lost 5 bases; unmatched junction nucleotides: 4. The CDR3 DNA sequence: TGTGCCAGCACCAGGACAGGGCACGAGCAGTACTTC. It specifies CASTRTGHEQYF.

The chain links TRBV6-1 to TRBJ2-2; TRBD1 matches 8 bases. V trimming: 5 bases; J trimming: 6 bases; junction bases outside the gene matches: 11. CDR3 length: 16 amino acids. Germline V gives CDR1 MNHNS, CDR2 SASEGT. The CDR3, as DNA: TGTGCCAGCAGTCAACGGTGGCAGGGGGCTTCCGGGGAGCTGTTTTTT. Amino acids: CASSQRWQGASGELFF.

This clonotype was found a few times. CDR3 amino acids: CASSYSRGGTDTQYF. CDR3 nucleotides: TGTGCCAGCAGTTACAGTCGGGGGGGCACAGATACGCAGTATTTT. V and J are TRBV6-2 or TRBV6-3 and TRBJ2-3, with 7 bases lining up with TRBD2. The CDR3 is 15 residues long. The V and J ends lost 2 bases and 1 base, in that order; junction bases with no gene match: 3. The germline V gene has CDR1 MNHEY and CDR2 SVGEGT.

The sample holds a few counts of this clonotype. The chain links TRBV20-1 to TRBJ1-2, with D possibly being TRBD1 (5 bases). The CDR3 runs 15 residues. V dropped 5 bases and J dropped 5 bases, with 21 bases sitting between them. Per the germline V gene, CDR1 is DFQATT and CDR2 is SNEGSKA (reference sequence). The CDR3 protein is CSAAPIGVSNYGYTF. The CDR3 nucleotides read TGCAGTGCTGCGCCTATAGGGGTATCAAATTATGGCTACACCTTC.

This clonotype came up a few times. V gene TRBV6-5 combines with J gene TRBJ2-3; 7 bases align to TRBD1. Germline V gene sequence: CDR1 MNHEY, CDR2 SVGAGI. The length of the CDR3 is 15 residues. V lost 2 bases and J lost 1; bases outside the gene matches: 3. The CDR3 here is CASSYADRGTDTQYF. DNA for the CDR3: TGTGCCAGCAGTTACGCCGACAGGGGCACAGATACGCAGTATTTT.

This clonotype was recorded a few times. V usage is TRBV5-1 and J usage is TRBJ2-7, with D maybe TRBD1 (6 bases). Trimming took 0 bases from V and 0 from J, leaving 10 bases between them. Germline V gene sequence: CDR1 SGHRS, CDR2 YFSETQ. This CDR3 is built from 15 residues. DNA for the CDR3: TGCGCCAGCAGCTTGGGGACAGTGGACTCCTACGAGCAGTACTTC. Amino acid sequence: CASSLGTVDSYEQYF.

V gene TRBV7-2 combines with J gene TRBJ2-3; unclear D gene. The CDR3 has 15 residues. Trimming removed 7 bases from V and 9 bases from J, with 23 bases in between. Germline V lookup: CDR1 SGHTA, CDR2 FQGNSA. CDR3 amino acids: CASTPRDQSGPTQYF. The CDR3 DNA sequence: TGTGCCAGCACCCCTAGAGATCAATCAGGCCCGACGCAGTATTTT.

V and J are TRBV4-2 and TRBJ2-2; D remains ambiguous. The CDR3 has 16 amino acids. Germline V gene lookup returns CDR1 LGHNA and CDR2 YNFKEQ. The V end was cut by 1 base, the J end by 3 bases, with 12 bases between. CDR3 in DNA: TGTGCCAGCAGCCAAGGGTCAGGACCATACACCGGGGAGCTGTTTTTT. It translates to CASSQGSGPYTGELFF.

This clonotype appeared a few times. The chain joins TRBV12-3 or TRBV12-4 to TRBJ2-7; the D gene is possibly TRBD1 (6 bases). There are 16 residues in the CDR3. Deletions cut 6 bases from V and 5 bases from J, with 23 bases between. CDR3 sequence reads: CASSPLRMGAKHEQYF. The CDR3 coding sequence is TGTGCCAGCAGCCCGTTGCGAATGGGGGCGAAACACGAGCAGTACTTC.

V and J are TRBV12-3 or TRBV12-4 and TRBJ2-1; D tentatively reads TRBD1 or TRBD2 (5 bases each). This CDR3 comprises 13 residues. Trimming pared 5 bases from V and 3 bases from J, leaving 8 bases between. CDR3 bases: TGTGCCAGCAGTACAGGACTCTACAATGAGCAGTTCTTC. This codes for CASSTGLYNEQFF.

A single count supports this clonotype. CDR3 sequence: CASSLEWRDTQYF. The CDR3 nucleotides are TGTGCCAGCAGCTTAGAGTGGCGAGATACGCAGTATTTT. The V call is TRBV7-2, the J call TRBJ2-3; no definite D call. This CDR3 is 13 amino acids long. Per germline, CDR1 SGHTA and CDR2 FQGNSA. V dropped 1 base and J dropped 5 bases, with 7 bases sitting between them.